This note documents a single TCR beta chain sequence. Its antigen is not known. Germline V gene data show CDR1 as SGHVS and CDR2 as FNYEAQ. Trimming removed 1 base at V and 4 bases at J, with 15 bases between. The CDR3 extends over 16 amino acids. This sample was included in a study of CD8 T cells in ankylosing spondylitis. Study-level findings and limits: Enrichment of disease-linked clones was reportedly significant in matched ankylosing spondylitis synovial fluid. The study identified a TCR beta motif of several highly homologous variants that appeared characteristic of ankylosing spondylitis blood.

By quantitative 5'-RACE with molecular barcodes, the TCR beta libraries were made. Each CDR3 protein is one row after TCRdb ran MiXCR on the 5' RACE reads. The data hold about 250,000 distinct CDR3 sequences, with roughly 32% observed a single time. The clonotype originates from a male donor with ankylosing spondylitis or in good health (not recorded which). V usage is TRBV7-6 and J usage is TRBJ2-3; TRBD2 might be the D (7 bases). Specimen: blood, either unsorted or a sorted T cell fraction (not recorded which). The CDR3 protein is CASSLGPGGNPDTQYF. The CDR3 region has the DNA TGTGCCAGCAGCTTAGGTCCGGGGGGCAACCCAGATACGCAGTATTTT.